These T cell receptor beta chains were read from a single sample in a study of CD8 T cells in ankylosing spondylitis. MiXCR, applied by TCRdb to the 5' RACE reads, yields one record per CDR3 protein. The sample gives about 23,000 distinct CDR3 sequences, around 17% of which show up once; 28% is in the top ten. Sequenced material: blood. The receptors come from a male donor with ankylosing spondylitis or in good health (not recorded which). Each CDR3 is given with its conserved first and last residue. D genes are given only for firm matches. Part of the rows lack a size; the others show once, few, many or a class for expanded clones.

TRBD1	TRBJ2-4	few	TRBV7-9	TGTGCCAGCAGCTTAGCCGGGACAGGAAGCAAAAACATTCAGTACTTC	CASSLAGTGSKNIQYF
-	TRBJ1-1	many	TRBV7-2	TGTGCCAGCAGCTTAGCTGGACAGCTGAACACTGAAGCTTTCTTT	CASSLAGQLNTEAFF
-	TRBJ2-3	many	TRBV7-9	TGTGCCAGCAGCTTAGGGGGCAGGGTCACAGATACGCAGTATTTT	CASSLGGRVTDTQYF
-	TRBJ1-5	few	TRBV20-1	TGCAGTGCTAGAGATCCAGGTAATCAGCCCCAGCATTTT	CSARDPGNQPQHF
-	TRBJ2-2	many	TRBV7-3	TGTGCCAGCAGCTTAACTGCCGGGGAGCTGTTTTTT	CASSLTAGELFF
-	TRBJ1-4	-	TRBV4-3	TGCGCCAGCAGCCAAGATTCGACGGAGAATGAAAAACTGTTTTTT	CASSQDSTENEKLFF
TRBD2	TRBJ2-3	few	TRBV12-3/TRBV12-4	TGTGCCAGCAGTCAGACTAGCGGGGGGGCAGATACGCAGTATTTT	CASSQTSGGADTQYF
TRBD1	TRBJ1-1	-	TRBV11-2	TGTGCCAGCAGCTTAGACCGACAGGGGCTAGTGAACACTGAAGCTTTCTTT	CASSLDRQGLVNTEAFF
TRBD2	TRBJ2-2	-	TRBV6-2/TRBV6-3	TGTGCCAGCAGTTGGACTAGCGGGAGCAACACCGGGGAGCTGTTTTTT	CASSWTSGSNTGELFF
-	TRBJ2-7	-	TRBV13	TGTGCCAGCAGCTTACGCTCCTACGAGCAGTACTTC	CASSLRSYEQYF
TRBD1	TRBJ1-2	few	TRBV4-1	TGCGCCAGCAGCCAGACTAAACAACGGACAGGGGGCAGCTATGGCTACACCTTC	CASSQTKQRTGGSYGYTF
-	TRBJ2-1	many	TRBV28	TGTGCCAGCATTAGGGACTCCAAGCAGTTCTTC	CASIRDSKQFF
-	TRBJ2-6	few	TRBV5-1	TGCGCCAGCAGCTTAGGCTCTGGGGCCAACGTCCTGACTTTC	CASSLGSGANVLTF
TRBD2	TRBJ2-3	few	TRBV27	TGTGCCAGCAGTTTTTCAGCGGGGGGCTACACAGATACGCAGTATTTT	CASSFSAGGYTDTQYF
TRBD2	TRBJ2-3	many	TRBV3-1	TGTGCCAGCAGCCAAGAAAAGACTAGCCAATTGTCAGATACGCAGTATTTT	CASSQEKTSQLSDTQYF
TRBD1	TRBJ1-4	many	TRBV5-1	TGCGCCAGCAGCTTAACGACAGGGTGGGGAACTAATGAAAAACTGTTTTTT	CASSLTTGWGTNEKLFF
-	TRBJ2-1	few	TRBV4-2	TGTGCCAGCAGCCAAGGAAGCCCGGGCTACAATGAGCAGTTCTTC	CASSQGSPGYNEQFF
TRBD1	TRBJ2-2	many	TRBV10-3	TGTGCCATCAGTCTGCGACCGGGACAGGGGGTTTTGAACACCGGGGAGCTGTTTTTT	CAISLRPGQGVLNTGELFF
-	TRBJ2-3	medium-sized	TRBV7-2	TGTGCCAGCAGCAACAATGGGCGGGGTAGCACAGATACGCAGTATTTT	CASSNNGRGSTDTQYF
-	TRBJ1-2	-	TRBV18	TGTGCCAGCTCACCAGGGATTGCTCAGGGAAGGGTTGGCTACACCTTC	CASSPGIAQGRVGYTF
-	TRBJ2-1	-	TRBV20-1	TGCAGTGCCATCAACTCCGGGACTTCCTCCTACAATGAGCAGTTCTTC	CSAINSGTSSYNEQFF
-	TRBJ2-3	-	TRBV7-2	TGTGCCAGCAGCGACATCTGGGATACGCAGTATTTT	CASSDIWDTQYF
-	TRBJ2-3	few	TRBV20-1	TGCAGTGCTAGGCCAGCCAGCGGACATACCACAGATACGCAGTATTTT	CSARPASGHTTDTQYF
-	TRBJ1-1	few	TRBV6-1	TGTGCCAGCAGTGGAGACCCCCGAGACAGGAACACTGAAGCTTTCTTT	CASSGDPRDRNTEAFF
-	TRBJ2-2	-	TRBV7-6	TGTGCCAGCAGCAGGACGAACACCGGGGAGCTGTTTTTT	CASSRTNTGELFF
TRBD1	TRBJ2-1	-	TRBV6-2/TRBV6-3	TGTGCCAGCAGTTACGAGACCGGGACAGGGGCAAGCTCCTACAATGAGCAGTTCTTC	CASSYETGTGASSYNEQFF
TRBD1	TRBJ1-2	many	TRBV24-1	TGTGCCACCAGTGATTGGGACAGGGGATCGGGCTACACCTTC	CATSDWDRGSGYTF